A single sample gave rise to the 27 T cell receptor beta chains below, sequenced in a study of T cell changes during pregnancy in multiple sclerosis. Only in-frame clones appear in the TCRdb table, and some are missing; sequencing was by immunoSEQ multiplex PCR. The sample holds some 60,000 clones, about 89% seen once. The sequences come from peripheral blood, collected after pregnancy. These receptors came from a female donor with multiple sclerosis, enrolled in a pregnancy study.

This clone was observed a single time. The chain has TRBV14 and TRBJ2-5; unclear D gene. Germline lookup yields CDR1 SGHDN and CDR2 FVKESK. V was shortened by 4 bases and J by 2 bases, with 8 bases between the two germline ends. The CDR3 spans 13 residues. As DNA, the CDR3 is TGTGCCAGCAGCCCCTCGTATCAAGAGACCCAGTACTTC. Translating gives CASSPSYQETQYF.

The V and J genes are TRBV5-6 and TRBJ1-1, with D perhaps TRBD1 (6 bases). Germline CDR1 reads SGHDT; CDR2 reads YYEEEE. The length of the CDR3 is 12 residues. V lost 0 bases and J 6 bases, leaving 6 bases between the germline ends. The CDR3 DNA is TGTGCCAGCAGCTTGGGGGGGCCTGAAGCTTTCTTT. This sequence encodes CASSLGGPEAFF.

The chain employs TRBV6-1 and TRBJ1-5, with no clear D. The CDR3 consists of 14 residues. Germline V gene lookup returns CDR1 MNHNS and CDR2 SASEGT. V lost 3 bases and J lost 7, with 13 bases in between. The CDR3 spells CASSDQAGIQPQHF. For the CDR3, the DNA is TGTGCCAGCAGTGATCAGGCAGGAATACAGCCCCAGCATTTT.

This rearrangement joins TRBV4-3 to TRBJ1-4, with TRBD1 matching 9 bases. J was trimmed by 6 bases and V by 5 bases; bases with no gene match: 7. There are 15 residues in the CDR3. CDR1 is LGHNA and CDR2 is YSLEER in the germline V gene. The CDR3 region is CASSDPGQGHEKLFF. DNA of the CDR3: TGCGCCAGCAGCGACCCGGGACAGGGACATGAAAAACTGTTTTTT.

CDR3 region: CASSWPGQSYNEQFF. CDR3 nucleotide sequence: TGTGCCAGCAGTTGGCCGGGACAGTCGTACAATGAGCAGTTCTTC. This chain uses TRBV28 with TRBJ2-1; 7 nucleotides line up with TRBD1. The CDR3 spans 15 residues. The V segment lost 4 bases and the J segment 4 bases; nucleotides outside the gene matches: 7. In germline, CDR1 is MDHEN, CDR2 SYDVKM. The whole variable domain, remainder taken from reference TRBV28 and TRBJ2-1, is DVKVTQSSRYLVKRTGEKVFLECVQDMDHENMFWYRQDPGLGLRLIYFSYDVKMKEKGDIPEGYSVSREKKERFSLILESASTNQTSMYLCASSWPGQSYNEQFFGPGTRLTVL.

This rearrangement joins TRBV11-3 to TRBJ1-2; no reliable D call. The CDR3 is 17 amino acids. The V gene lost 5 bases and the J gene lost 6 bases, with 25 bases spanning the gap. Germline CDR1 reads SGHNT; CDR2 reads YENEEA. The CDR3, as DNA: TGTGCCAGCAGCCTTGACATTTATGGGCCTGGGCTTAATGGCTACACCTTC. Its translation: CASSLDIYGPGLNGYTF. Drawing the rest from reference TRBV11-3 and TRBJ1-2, the complete variable domain is EAGVVQSPRYKIIEKKQPVAFWCNPISGHNTLYWYLQNLGQGPELLIRYENEEAVDDSQLPKDRFSAERLKGVDSTLKIQPAELGDSAVYLCASSLDIYGPGLNGYTFGSGTRLTVV.

The chain combines TRBV15 with TRBJ1-5; tentatively, D is TRBD1 (6 bases). Trimming pared 0 bases from V and 9 bases from J, leaving 18 bases between. Germline assignment: CDR1 LNHNV and CDR2 YYDKDF (reference sequence). This CDR3 has 16 amino acids. In nucleotides, the CDR3 is TGTGCCACCAGCAGAGATGGCCCCTTAACACAGGGGCCCCAGCATTTT. Its translation: CATSRDGPLTQGPQHF.

This clone was detected only once. The CDR3, as DNA: TGTGCCAGCAGCCTCATAGCGGGGGAGAACAATGAGCAGTTCTTC. Translated: CASSLIAGENNEQFF. This chain joins TRBV13 and TRBJ2-1; TRBD2 matches 9 bases. Germline CDR1 is PRHDT and CDR2 is FYEKMQ (reference sequence). The CDR3 is 15 amino acids. The junction had 7 bases not matched to a gene; V was cut back by 5 bases and J by 5 bases.

The chain recombines TRBV7-9 with TRBJ1-6, with TRBD1 matching over 7 bases. The trim removed 5 bases at V and 9 bases at J, leaving 13 bases unmatched. Germline CDR1 reads SEHNR; CDR2 reads FQNEAQ (reference sequence). CDR3 length: 16 residues. The CDR3 loop reads CASSQPTSYRGSPLHF. In nucleotides, the CDR3 is TGTGCCAGCAGCCAGCCGACGAGTTACAGGGGTTCACCCCTCCACTTT.

The V and J genes are TRBV30 and TRBJ1-1; D gene uncertain. CDR1 is GTSNPN and CDR2 is SVGIG in the germline V gene (reference sequence). The CDR3 is 12 residues long. V lost 1 base and J lost 7, with 10 bases in between. As DNA, the CDR3 is TGTGCCTGGAGTGCAAAGACGGGTGAAGCTTTCTTT. It specifies CAWSAKTGEAFF.

This chain joins TRBV28 and TRBJ2-5; perhaps TRBD2 as D (5 bases). The CDR3 runs 13 residues. V lost 3 bases and J lost 5, with 10 bases in between. CDR1 and CDR2 (germline): MDHEN, SYDVKM. The CDR3 loop is CASSFRGIETQYF. As DNA, the CDR3 is TGTGCCAGCAGTTTTAGAGGGATCGAGACCCAGTACTTC.

This chain links TRBV19 with TRBJ1-2; D unresolved. CDR1 is LNHDA and CDR2 is SQIVND in the germline V gene (reference sequence). Trimming cost V 4 bases and J 4 bases, with 16 bases left between them. The CDR3 extends over 15 amino acids. The DNA for the CDR3 is TGTGCCAGTAGTACAAGACAAGGCCCTTCCTATGGCTACACCTTC. This translates into CASSTRQGPSYGYTF.

This chain uses TRBV7-8 with TRBJ2-7, with a possible D match to TRBD2 (6 bases). Germline-derived CDR1 and CDR2 are SGHVS and FQNEAQ. The length of the CDR3 is 15 residues. V dropped 2 bases and J dropped 3 bases, with 14 bases sitting between them. The CDR3 loop is CASSLRGSGNYEQYF. CDR3 nucleotides: TGTGCCAGCAGCTTAAGGGGTAGCGGTAACTACGAGCAGTACTTC.

The chain recombines TRBV4-1 with TRBJ2-2; 7 bases agree with TRBD2. The ends lost 1 base at V and 5 bases at J; junction bases unmatched: 7. The CDR3 spans 16 residues. Germline-derived CDR1 and CDR2 are MGHRA and YSYEKL. The CDR3 reads CASSQVLASGTGELFF. CDR3 nucleotide sequence: TGCGCCAGCAGCCAAGTACTAGCGAGTGGGACCGGGGAGCTGTTTTTT.

The J gene is TRBJ1-2, the V gene TRBV20-1; D unresolved. Per the germline V gene, CDR1 is DFQATT and CDR2 is SNEGSKA (reference sequence). V lost 5 bases and J lost 8, with 12 bases in between. The length of the CDR3 is 11 residues. CDR3 sequence reads: CSAASIPGYTF. For the CDR3, the DNA is TGCAGTGCTGCGTCCATCCCGGGCTACACCTTC.

This sequence joins TRBV2 and TRBJ2-3, with D perhaps matching TRBD2 (5 bases). The CDR3 is 14 amino acids. V lost 6 bases and J 1 base, leaving 11 bases between the germline ends. Germline-derived CDR1 and CDR2 are SNHLY and FYNNEI. CDR3 sequence reads: CASRPQRRTDTQYF. The CDR3 DNA reads as TGTGCCAGCAGACCCCAGCGGCGCACAGATACGCAGTATTTT.

CDR3: CASSIGGTGAYGYTF. In nucleotides, the CDR3 is TGTGCCAGTAGTATAGGGGGGACAGGGGCCTATGGCTACACCTTC. The V and J genes are TRBV19 and TRBJ1-2; TRBD1 aligns across 10 bases. The V segment lost 1 base and the J segment 4 bases; nucleotides outside the gene matches: 3. CDR1 is LNHDA and CDR2 is SQIVND in the germline V gene (reference sequence). The CDR3 loop spans 15 amino acids.

The genes are TRBV9 and TRBJ2-1, with a possible D match to TRBD1 (6 bases). The CDR3 spans 16 residues. Deletions cut 1 base from V and 6 bases from J, with 17 bases between. Germline-derived CDR1 and CDR2 are SGDLS and YYNGEE. In DNA, the CDR3 is TGTGCCAGCAGCGTACACGGGACACCAACAGGCAATGAGCAGTTCTTC. It yields the protein CASSVHGTPTGNEQFF. The full variable domain, in which reference TRBV9 and TRBJ2-1 provide the parts outside the CDR3, is DSGVTQTPKHLITATGQRVTLRCSPRSGDLSVYWYQQSLDQGLQFLIQYYNGEERAKGNILERFSAQQFPDLHSELNLSSLELGDSALYFCASSVHGTPTGNEQFFGPGTRLTVL.

The chain links TRBV6-1 to TRBJ2-7, with 10 bases that match TRBD2. CDR3 length: 15 amino acids. V dropped 1 base and J dropped 4; count of bases not matched to a gene: 4. Germline V gene sequence: CDR1 MNHNS, CDR2 SASEGT. CDR3 DNA sequence: TGTGCCAGCAGTGAAGGGCTAGCGGGAGAATACGAGCAGTACTTC. Its protein product is CASSEGLAGEYEQYF.

This clone was recorded once. The V call is TRBV29-1, the J call TRBJ1-2; TRBD1 matches at 9 bases. Germline V gene lookup returns CDR1 SQVTM and CDR2 ANQGSEA. Trimming at V came to 2 bases and at J to 7 bases, leaving 11 bases not matched to a gene. This CDR3 has 15 residues. CDR3 residues: CSVERSGTGSGGYTF. As DNA, the CDR3 is TGCAGCGTTGAACGCAGTGGGACAGGGAGTGGTGGCTACACCTTC.

On this clone: Within the sample, other DNA sequences also encode this same CDR3. The chain links TRBV7-9 to TRBJ1-1; TRBD1 is a possible D gene (5 bases). With 6 bases removed from V and 1 base from J, the gap between germline ends came to 9 bases. Germline V gives CDR1 SEHNR, CDR2 FQNEAQ (reference sequence). The CDR3 totals 13 residues. The CDR3 loop is CASSFTGNTEAFF. In DNA form, the CDR3 reads TGTGCCAGCAGTTTTACAGGGAACACTGAAGCTTTCTTT.

The gene calls are TRBV18 and TRBJ1-4; possible D gene TRBD1, 5 bases. This CDR3 region has 18 residues. Germline V lookup: CDR1 KGHSH, CDR2 LQKENI. The germline V and J ends were trimmed by 4 bases and 4 bases, with 22 bases remaining between them. The CDR3 sequence is CASSQDTTRRSLNEKLFF. CDR3 coding DNA: TGTGCCAGCTCACAGGACACAACCCGCAGGTCACTTAATGAAAAACTGTTTTTT.

The rearrangement links TRBV2 to TRBJ2-6; 8 nucleotides match TRBD1. With 6 bases clipped from V and 4 bases from J, the junction kept 8 bases outside the gene matches. This CDR3 spans 16 amino acids. CDR1 is SNHLY and CDR2 is FYNNEI in the germline V gene. CDR3: CASSPTGAAGANVLTF. The CDR3, as DNA: TGTGCCAGCAGCCCGACAGGGGCGGCCGGGGCCAACGTCCTGACTTTC.

The V call is TRBV4-1, the J call TRBJ2-7; D remains ambiguous. Germline CDR1 reads MGHRA; CDR2 reads YSYEKL. V lost 4 bases to trimming and J lost 3 bases, with 7 bases between them. The CDR3 totals 12 residues. The CDR3 region is CASSLGGYEQYF. As DNA, the CDR3 is TGCGCCAGCAGCCTCGGCGGCTACGAGCAGTACTTC.

The chain joins TRBV7-2 to TRBJ2-7, with 9 bases fitting TRBD2. The trim removed 5 bases at V and 3 bases at J, leaving 8 bases unmatched. Germline V gene sequence: CDR1 SGHTA, CDR2 FQGNSA. This CDR3 region has 15 residues. The CDR3 loop reads CASSPQRGVLYEQYF. Written as DNA, the CDR3 is TGTGCCAGCAGCCCCCAGCGGGGGGTACTCTACGAGCAGTACTTC.

This sequence joins TRBV2 and TRBJ2-2; TRBD2 agrees at 9 bases. The CDR3 covers 15 residues. Trimming took 6 bases from V and 4 from J; bases not matched to a gene: 6. Looked up from germline, CDR1 is SNHLY and CDR2 is FYNNEI. The CDR3 sequence: CASRRGLAGTGELFF. In DNA, the CDR3 is TGTGCCAGCAGGAGGGGACTAGCTGGCACCGGGGAGCTGTTTTTT. Combining the CDR3 with reference TRBV2 and TRBJ2-2 gives the whole variable domain EPEVTQTPSHQVTQMGQEVILRCVPISNHLYFYWYRQILGQKVEFLVSFYNNEISEKSEIFDDQFSVERPDGSNFTLKIRSTKLEDSAMYFCASRRGLAGTGELFFGEGSRLTVL.

This clone was seen only once. This chain connects TRBV20-1 to TRBJ1-2; no clear D gene. Germline V gene sequence: CDR1 DFQATT, CDR2 SNEGSKA (reference sequence). The CDR3 is 11 amino acids. V gave up 0 bases and J gave up 7 bases, with 6 bases separating them. The DNA of the CDR3 is TGCAGTGCTAGAGATCACAGTGGCTACACCTTC. Its protein product is CSARDHSGYTF.